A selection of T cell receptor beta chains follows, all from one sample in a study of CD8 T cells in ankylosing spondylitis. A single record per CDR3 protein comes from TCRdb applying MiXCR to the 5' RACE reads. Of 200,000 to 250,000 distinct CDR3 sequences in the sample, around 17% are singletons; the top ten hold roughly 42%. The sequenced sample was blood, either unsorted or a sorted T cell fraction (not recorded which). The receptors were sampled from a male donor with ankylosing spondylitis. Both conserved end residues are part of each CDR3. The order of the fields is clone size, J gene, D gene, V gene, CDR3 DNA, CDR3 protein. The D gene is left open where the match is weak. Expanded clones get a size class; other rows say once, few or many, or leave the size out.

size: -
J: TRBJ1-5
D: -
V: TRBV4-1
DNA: TGCGCCAGCAGCCAAGATACTGGGGGTTTACAGCCCCAGCATTTT
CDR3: CASSQDTGGLQPQHF

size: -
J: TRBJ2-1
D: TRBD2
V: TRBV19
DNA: TGTGCCAGTAGTATCCTGACTAGCGGGAGGGTTAATGAGCAGTTCTTC
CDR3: CASSILTSGRVNEQFF

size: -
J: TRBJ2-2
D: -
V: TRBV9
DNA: TGTGCCAGCAGCCTAGGAGTAGCGTATTTAACCGGGGAGCTGTTTTTT
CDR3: CASSLGVAYLTGELFF

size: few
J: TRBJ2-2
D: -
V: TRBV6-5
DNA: TGTGCCAGCAGTTACTCGGGTTTAACCGGGGAGCTGTTTTTT
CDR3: CASSYSGLTGELFF

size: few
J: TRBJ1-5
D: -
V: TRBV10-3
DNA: TGTGCCATCAGTGAAGGGCACTATAGCAATCAGCCCCAGCATTTT
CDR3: CAISEGHYSNQPQHF

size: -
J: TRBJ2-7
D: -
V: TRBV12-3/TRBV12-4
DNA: TGTGCCAGCAGTCCCCGGCCCCGGGACGTCTCCTACGAGCAGTACTTC
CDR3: CASSPRPRDVSYEQYF

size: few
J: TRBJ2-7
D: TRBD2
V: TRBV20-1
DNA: TGCAGTGCTAGGCTGACTAGCGGGAGCTCCTACGAGCAGTACTTC
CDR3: CSARLTSGSSYEQYF

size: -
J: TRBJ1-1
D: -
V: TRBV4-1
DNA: TGCGCCAGCAGCCCGGGGGCAGGTACTGAAGCTTTCTTT
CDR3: CASSPGAGTEAFF

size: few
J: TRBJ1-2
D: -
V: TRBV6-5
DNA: TGTGCCAGCAGTTTCTCGTACAGGGTCCCAGGTTACACCTTC
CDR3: CASSFSYRVPGYTF

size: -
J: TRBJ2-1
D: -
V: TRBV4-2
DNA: TGTGCCAGCAACCCTGAGCGCGGCTCCTACAATGAGCAGTTCTTC
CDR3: CASNPERGSYNEQFF

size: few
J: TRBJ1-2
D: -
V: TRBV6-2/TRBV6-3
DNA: TGTGCCAGCAGTTACGGTCAGGGGTTCTACACCTTC
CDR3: CASSYGQGFYTF

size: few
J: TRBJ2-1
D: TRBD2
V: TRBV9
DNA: TGTGCCAGCAGCCCGTGGGCGTGGGGGGAGGGCCTCGGCAATGAGCAGTTCTTC
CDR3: CASSPWAWGEGLGNEQFF

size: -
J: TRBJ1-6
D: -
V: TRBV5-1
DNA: TGCGCCAGCAGCTTGGATGGGCTTGGTTCACCCCTCCACTTT
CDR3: CASSLDGLGSPLHF

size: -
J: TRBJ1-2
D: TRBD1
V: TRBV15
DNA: TGTGCCACCAGCTCTAGGACAGGGGCCGGCTACACCTTC
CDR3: CATSSRTGAGYTF

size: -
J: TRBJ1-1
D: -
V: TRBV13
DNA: TGTGCCAGCAGCCTTTACTACGGTGTCAACACTGAAGCTTTCTTT
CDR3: CASSLYYGVNTEAFF

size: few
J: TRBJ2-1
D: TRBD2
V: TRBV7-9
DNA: TGTGCCAGCAGCTTAGGGTCGCTAGCGGTCTACAATGAGCAGTTCTTC
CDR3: CASSLGSLAVYNEQFF

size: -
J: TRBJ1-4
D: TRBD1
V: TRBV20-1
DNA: TGCAGTGCTAGACCCTGGACAGGGGGCGCACGGGAAAAACTGTTTTTT
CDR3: CSARPWTGGAREKLFF

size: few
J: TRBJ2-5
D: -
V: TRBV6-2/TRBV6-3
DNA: TGTGCCAGCAGAACGACAGCGGGCAGGGGATATCTATACGGCCCCCAAGAGACCCAGTACTTC
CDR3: CASRTTAGRGYLYGPQETQYF

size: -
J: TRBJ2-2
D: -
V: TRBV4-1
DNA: TGCGCCAGCAGCCAAGTAATAGGGCGCACCGGGGAGCTGTTTTTT
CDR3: CASSQVIGRTGELFF

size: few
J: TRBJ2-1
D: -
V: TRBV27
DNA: TGTGCCAGCAGTTTATCGTGGGGGATATACAATGAGCAGTTCTTC
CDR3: CASSLSWGIYNEQFF

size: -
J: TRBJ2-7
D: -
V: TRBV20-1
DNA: TGCAGTGCTAGAGATCTAGCGGACAGCTCCTACGAGCAGTACTTC
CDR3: CSARDLADSSYEQYF

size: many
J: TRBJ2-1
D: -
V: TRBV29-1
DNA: TGCAGCGTTGAAGAAGGGTCCAATGAGCAGTTCTTC
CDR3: CSVEEGSNEQFF

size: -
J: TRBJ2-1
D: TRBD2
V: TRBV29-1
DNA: TGCAGCGTTGTCCCTTTGCGGGAGATTAGCTCCTACAATGAGCAGTTCTTC
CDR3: CSVVPLREISSYNEQFF

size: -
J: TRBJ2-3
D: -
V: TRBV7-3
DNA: TGTGCCAGCAGCCAATGGGGCTTTGGCACAGATACGCAGTATTTT
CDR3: CASSQWGFGTDTQYF

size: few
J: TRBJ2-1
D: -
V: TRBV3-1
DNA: TGTGCCAGCAGCCAAGACTTACAGCAGTTCTTC
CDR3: CASSQDLQQFF

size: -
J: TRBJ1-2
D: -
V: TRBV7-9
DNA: TGTGCCAGCAGCACCACAGGGACATCCTATGGCTACACCTTC
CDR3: CASSTTGTSYGYTF

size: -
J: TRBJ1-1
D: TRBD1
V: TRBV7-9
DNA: TGTGCCAGCAGCTTAGGTTCCCGGACAGGGGCCACTGAAGCTTTCTTT
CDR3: CASSLGSRTGATEAFF

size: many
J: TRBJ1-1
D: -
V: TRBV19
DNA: TGTGCCAGTAGTACAGGAATAATCACTGAAGCTTTCTTT
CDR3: CASSTGIITEAFF

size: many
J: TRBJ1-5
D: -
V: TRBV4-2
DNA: TGTGCCAGCAGCCAAGATGGGACCGGGGGCAGCTATCAGCCCCAGCATTTT
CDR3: CASSQDGTGGSYQPQHF

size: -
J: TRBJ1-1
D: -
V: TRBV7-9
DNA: TGTGCCAGCAGCCCCCGGACAGCCAAGAACACTGAAGCTTTCTTT
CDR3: CASSPRTAKNTEAFF

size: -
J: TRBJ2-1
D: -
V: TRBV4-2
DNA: TGTGCCAGCAGCCAAGGGCGACACGACAATGAGCAGTTCTTC
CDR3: CASSQGRHDNEQFF

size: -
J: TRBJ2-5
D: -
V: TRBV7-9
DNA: TGTGCCAGCAGCTCACGGTGGGACTTAGAAGAGACCCAGTACTTC
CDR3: CASSSRWDLEETQYF

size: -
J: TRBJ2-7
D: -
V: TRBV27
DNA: TGTGCCAGCAGGAATGGGGTGGCCTACGAGCAGTACTTC
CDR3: CASRNGVAYEQYF

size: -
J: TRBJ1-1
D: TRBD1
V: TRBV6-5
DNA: TGTGCCAGCAGTTACCGGACAGGGGAGTGGGACACTGAAGCTTTCTTT
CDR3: CASSYRTGEWDTEAFF

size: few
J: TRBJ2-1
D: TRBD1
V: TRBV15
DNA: TGTGCCACCAGCTACCTTGTGACAGGGGGCGATGAGCAGTTCTTC
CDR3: CATSYLVTGGDEQFF

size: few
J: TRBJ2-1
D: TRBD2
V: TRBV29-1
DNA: TGCAGCGTCGCCGGGACTAGGCCCCCAAATATCGATGAGCAGTTCTTC
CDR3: CSVAGTRPPNIDEQFF

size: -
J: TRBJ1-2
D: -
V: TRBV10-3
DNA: TGTGCCATCAGTGATGGTTGGTTAGACAGCTTAACCTACACCTTC
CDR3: CAISDGWLDSLTYTF

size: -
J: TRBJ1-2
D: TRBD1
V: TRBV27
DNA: TGTGCCAGCAGGCTGACAGGGGATGGCTACACCTTC
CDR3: CASRLTGDGYTF

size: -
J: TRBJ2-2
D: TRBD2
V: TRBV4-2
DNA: TGTGCCAGCAGCCAGGGACTAGCGGGAGATTCGAACGGGGAGCTGTTTTTT
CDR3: CASSQGLAGDSNGELFF

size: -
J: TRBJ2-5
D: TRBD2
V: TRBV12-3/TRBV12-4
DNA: TGTGCCAGCAGCTTGACTAGCGGGGGGGCGGGAGAGACCCAGTACTTC
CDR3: CASSLTSGGAGETQYF

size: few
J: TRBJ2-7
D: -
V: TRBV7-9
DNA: TGTGCCAGCAGCCCAGATTCGGCCGGGCAGTACTTC
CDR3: CASSPDSAGQYF

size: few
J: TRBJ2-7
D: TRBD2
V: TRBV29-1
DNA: TGCAGCGCCGGCGGATCTAGCGGGAGTAGGTACGAGCAGTACTTC
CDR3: CSAGGSSGSRYEQYF

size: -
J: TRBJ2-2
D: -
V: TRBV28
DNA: TGTGCCAGCAGTGAAGGGCCAGGAGGCACCGGGGAGCTGTTTTTT
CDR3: CASSEGPGGTGELFF

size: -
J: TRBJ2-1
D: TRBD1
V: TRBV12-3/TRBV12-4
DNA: TGTGCCAGCAGTGTGGGACAGGGGATGTACAATGAGCAGTTCTTC
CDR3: CASSVGQGMYNEQFF

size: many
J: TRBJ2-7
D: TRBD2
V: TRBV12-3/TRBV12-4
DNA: TGTGCCAGCAGCGTTGGGGGGGACTACGAGCAGTACTTC
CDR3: CASSVGGDYEQYF

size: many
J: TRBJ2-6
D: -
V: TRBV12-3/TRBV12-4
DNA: TGTGCCAGCTTATCTGGGGCCAACGTCCTGACTTTC
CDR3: CASLSGANVLTF

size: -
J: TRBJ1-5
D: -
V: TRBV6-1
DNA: TGTGCCAGCAGTGAGAGACTTGTCTCTAGCAATCAGCCCCAGCATTTT
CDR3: CASSERLVSSNQPQHF

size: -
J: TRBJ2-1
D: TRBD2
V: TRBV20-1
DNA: TGCAGTGGGGACTACGCTACTTACAATGAGCAGTTCTTC
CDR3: CSGDYATYNEQFF

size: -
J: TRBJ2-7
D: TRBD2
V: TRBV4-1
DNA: TGCGCCAGCAGCCTGTTAGCGGGCCTTAAGAGGGAGCAGTACTTC
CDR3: CASSLLAGLKREQYF

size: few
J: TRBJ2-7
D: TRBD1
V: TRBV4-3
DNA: TGCGCCAGCAGCCATTTACGACAGGGATACGAGCAGTACTTC
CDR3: CASSHLRQGYEQYF

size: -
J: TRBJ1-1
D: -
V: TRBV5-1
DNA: TGCGCCAGCAGCTTGGAGGGGGGGTCCACTGAAGCTTTCTTT
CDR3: CASSLEGGSTEAFF

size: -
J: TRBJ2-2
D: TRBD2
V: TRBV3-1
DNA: TGTGCCAGCACCCCCACTAGCGGGGACGCGAACACCGGGGAGCTGTTTTTT
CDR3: CASTPTSGDANTGELFF

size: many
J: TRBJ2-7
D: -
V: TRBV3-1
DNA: TGTGCCAGCAGCCAAGAGCAGGGACCTTACGAGCAGTACTTC
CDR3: CASSQEQGPYEQYF